This entry is about one T cell receptor beta chain. This specimen belongs to a study of blood T cells in healthy people across ages. The CDR3 has 16 residues. J was trimmed by 2 bases and V by 2 bases; bases with no gene match: 6. Germline CDR1 and CDR2: SGHRS and YFSETQ. Primed by a sample-barcoded 5' primer and a J-beta primer mix, a second PCR proceeded for 7 to 11 cycles. TCRdb redid the calling of the 5' RACE reads with MiXCR, one entry per CDR3 protein. The sample comprises about 1.5 million distinct CDR3 sequences, 40% to 50% of which are singletons, and approximately 7.9% rests with the top ten.

Sequencing was done on a sample of blood. The origin of this receptor is a woman aged 18-29 years in good health. The V call is TRBV5-1, the J call TRBJ1-2, with 10 bases matching TRBD1. For the CDR3, the DNA is TGCGCCAGCAGCTTCAGGACAGGGGGAGAGAACTATGGCTACACCTTC. As protein: CASSFRTGGENYGYTF.